These 15 T cell receptor beta chains were all obtained from the same sample, sequenced in a study of shared clonotypes between healthy human individuals. TCRdb keeps only in-frame clones here, not all; method: immunoSEQ multiplex PCR. The sample has about 2.4 million clones, more than 90% seen once. Sequenced: naive CD4+ T cells sorted from blood. This sample's subset: CD45RA+ positively selected. The receptors derive from a man younger than 30 in good health.

V usage is TRBV19 and J usage is TRBJ2-3, with no clear D. The CDR3 runs 14 residues. The germline V and J ends were trimmed by 5 bases and 2 bases, with 11 bases remaining between them. CDR1 LNHDA and CDR2 SQIVND come from the germline V gene (reference sequence). CDR3 sequence: CASSLPRFTDTQYF. CDR3 sequence (DNA): TGTGCCAGTAGTCTACCCCGATTCACAGATACGCAGTATTTT. Together with reference TRBV19 and TRBJ2-3, the CDR3 gives the full variable domain: DGGITQSPKYLFRKEGQNVTLSCEQNLNHDAMYWYRQDPGQGLRLIYYSQIVNDFQKGDIAEGYSVSREKKESFPLTVTSAQKNPTAFYLCASSLPRFTDTQYFGPGTRLTVL.

The DNA of the CDR3 is TGTGCCAGCAGTGACAGACTTAGCTCTGGGGCCAACGTCCTGACTTTC. Protein sequence: CASSDRLSSGANVLTF. The chain employs TRBV6-1 and TRBJ2-6; D gene ambiguous. The germline V gene has CDR1 MNHNS and CDR2 SASEGT. This CDR3 comprises 16 residues. V was cut by 3 bases and J by 0 bases, with 9 bases left in between.

Note on this clone: Other DNA sequences in this sample translate to the same CDR3. This chain links TRBV18 with TRBJ1-1, with D possibly being TRBD1 (5 bases). CDR3 length equals 13 residues. V was clipped by 3 bases and J by 1 base, with 6 bases between them. The germline V gene encodes CDR1 KGHSH and CDR2 LQKENI. The CDR3 DNA reads TGTGCCAGCTCACCGGGGGAGAACACTGAAGCTTTCTTT. Translating gives CASSPGENTEAFF.

The rearrangement uses TRBV29-1 and TRBJ2-5; 8 positions agree with TRBD2. The CDR3 length is 18 residues. In germline, CDR1 is SQVTM, CDR2 ANQGSEA. V shed 3 bases, J shed 0 bases, and the junction held 15 bases outside the gene matches. The CDR3 sequence: CSVDVGGVGTPYQETQYF. In nucleotides, the CDR3 is TGCAGCGTTGACGTCGGGGGGGTCGGGACACCATACCAAGAGACCCAGTACTTC.

The V call is TRBV6-1, the J call TRBJ1-4; D is undetermined. V lost 4 bases and J lost 7, with 13 bases in between. The CDR3 runs 14 residues. CDR1 and CDR2 (germline): MNHNS, SASEGT. The CDR3 sequence: CASSVGGIGEKLFF. The CDR3 DNA is TGTGCCAGCAGTGTAGGAGGGATTGGTGAAAAACTGTTTTTT.

The V gene is TRBV5-4, the J gene TRBJ2-5; 11 bases agree with TRBD2. Per the germline V gene, CDR1 is SGHNT and CDR2 is YYREEE (reference sequence). The V segment lost 4 bases and the J segment 5 bases; nucleotides outside the gene matches: 7. The CDR3 has 15 amino acids. The CDR3 region is CASSTLAGGPETQYF. CDR3 nucleotide sequence: TGTGCCAGCAGCACGTTAGCGGGAGGGCCTGAGACCCAGTACTTC.

The chain is built from TRBV4-1 and TRBJ2-1; D perhaps matches TRBD2 (7 bases). Germline CDR1 is MGHRA and CDR2 is YSYEKL. Trimming cost V 3 bases and J 6 bases, with 12 bases left between them. CDR3 length equals 14 residues. In DNA form, the CDR3 reads TGCGCCAGCAGCCACCTCGGGGGGCCCAATGAGCAGTTCTTC. Residues: CASSHLGGPNEQFF.

V usage is TRBV10-1 and J usage is TRBJ2-5; perhaps TRBD2 as D (6 bases). Matching the DNA end better, TRBJ2-7 makes the J call doubtful. Germline CDR1 is WNHNN and CDR2 is SYGVQD (reference sequence). CDR3 size: 13 residues. CDR3 in amino acids: CASSDHGGSEQYF. In DNA form, the CDR3 reads TGCGCCAGCAGTGACCATGGAGGGTCCGAGCAGTACTTC.

This chain uses TRBV6-5 with TRBJ2-1; no definite D call. From germline, CDR1 is MNHEY and CDR2 SVGAGI. With 5 bases removed from V and 3 bases from J, the gap between germline ends came to 14 bases. The CDR3 extends over 15 amino acids. CDR3: CASSMSGNLYNEQFF. The CDR3 DNA is TGTGCCAGCAGTATGAGTGGTAACCTCTACAATGAGCAGTTCTTC.

The rearrangement uses TRBV4-3 and TRBJ2-3; D possibly corresponds to TRBD2 (6 bases). Trimming cost V 2 bases and J 4 bases, with 16 bases left between them. Germline V gene lookup returns CDR1 LGHNA and CDR2 YSLEER. This CDR3 is 16 amino acids long. The CDR3: CASSQTYGSGADTQYF. CDR3 DNA sequence: TGCGCCAGCAGCCAAACCTACGGGAGCGGTGCAGATACGCAGTATTTT.

The chain couples TRBV7-2 to TRBJ2-3; D is uncertain. The CDR3 runs 15 residues. Trimming removed 3 bases from V and 2 bases from J, with 12 bases in between. Germline lookup yields CDR1 SGHTA and CDR2 FQGNSA. The CDR3 region is CASSFDGLLTDTQYF. The CDR3 DNA reads as TGTGCCAGCAGCTTTGACGGATTACTCACAGATACGCAGTATTTT. Complete variable domain (other parts from reference TRBV7-2 and TRBJ2-3): GAGVSQSPSNKVTEKGKDVELRCDPISGHTALYWYRQSLGQGLEFLIYFQGNSAPDKSGLPSDRFSAERTGGSVSTLTIQRTQQEDSAVYLCASSFDGLLTDTQYFGPGTRLTVL.

V is TRBV5-1 and J is TRBJ2-5; TRBD2 might be the D (5 bases). Per germline, CDR1 SGHRS and CDR2 YFSETQ. The V and J ends lost 0 bases and 4 bases respectively, with 25 bases between them. This CDR3 has 19 residues. The CDR3 DNA reads TGCGCCAGCAGCTTGGCCTTTCCGACTACCAGGCGGGCATCAGAGACCCAGTACTTC. Its translation is CASSLAFPTTRRASETQYF.

The V gene is TRBV5-1, the J gene TRBJ2-7; D remains ambiguous. The CDR3 totals 13 residues. V gave up 5 bases and J gave up 2 bases, with 11 bases separating them. Germline loops: CDR1 SGHRS, CDR2 YFSETQ. The CDR3 loop reads CASSRVAAYEQYF. CDR3 in DNA: TGCGCCAGCAGTCGAGTAGCCGCCTACGAGCAGTACTTC.

Concerning this clone itself: One end of the junction is discordant with germline, which a read error may explain. The chain has TRBV10-3 and TRBJ1-5; 9 bases are shared with TRBD1. This CDR3 is built from 17 residues. Per germline, CDR1 ENHRY and CDR2 SYGVKD. CDR3 protein: CVISESTGQGSNQPQHF. The DNA of the CDR3 is TGTGTCATCAGTGAGTCGACAGGACAGGGGAGCAATCAGCCCCAGCATTTT.

The V and J genes are TRBV5-6 and TRBJ1-2, with TRBD1 matching 9 bases. The CDR3 extends over 14 amino acids. The germline V gene has CDR1 SGHDT and CDR2 YYEEEE. The V segment lost 2 bases and the J segment 3 bases; nucleotides outside the gene matches: 2. Written as DNA, the CDR3 is TGTGCCAGCAGCTTCACAGGGGGCGACTATGGCTACACCTTC. Encoded protein: CASSFTGGDYGYTF.